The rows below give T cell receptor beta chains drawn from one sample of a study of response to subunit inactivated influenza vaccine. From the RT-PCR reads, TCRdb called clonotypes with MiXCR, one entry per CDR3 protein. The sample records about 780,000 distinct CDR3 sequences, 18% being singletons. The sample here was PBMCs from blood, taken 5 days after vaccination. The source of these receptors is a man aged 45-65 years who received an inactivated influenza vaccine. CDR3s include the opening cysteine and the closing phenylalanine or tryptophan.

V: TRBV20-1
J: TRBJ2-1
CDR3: CSAVLGGGYNEQFF

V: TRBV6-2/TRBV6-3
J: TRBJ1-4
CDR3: CASRPVGSNEKLFF

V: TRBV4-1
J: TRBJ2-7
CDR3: CASSQELWSSYEQYF

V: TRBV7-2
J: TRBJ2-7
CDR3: CASSLGRAEEQYF

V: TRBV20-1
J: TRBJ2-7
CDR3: CSAREGGPAYEQYF

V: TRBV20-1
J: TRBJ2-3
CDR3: CSAGGLAGFPDTQYF

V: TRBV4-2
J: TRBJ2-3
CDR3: CASSQDGDNTDTQYF

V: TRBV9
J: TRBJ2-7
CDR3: CASSASGGPYEQYF

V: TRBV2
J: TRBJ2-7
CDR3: CARGSKTGSYEQYF

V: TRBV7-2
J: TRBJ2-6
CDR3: CASSLARYGSGANVLTF

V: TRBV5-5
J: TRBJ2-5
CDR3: CASSLYETSSWETQYF

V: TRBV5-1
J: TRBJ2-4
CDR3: CASSRTSGGVNIQYF

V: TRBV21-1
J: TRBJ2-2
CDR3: CASSRFDTGELFF

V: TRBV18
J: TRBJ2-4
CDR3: CASSPLGRISDSKNIQYF

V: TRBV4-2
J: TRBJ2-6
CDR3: CASSRHSGRGSGANVLTF

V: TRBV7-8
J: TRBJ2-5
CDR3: CASSLVQGAWETQYF

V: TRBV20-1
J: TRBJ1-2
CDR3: CSGSPDYGYTF

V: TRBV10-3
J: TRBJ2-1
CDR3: CATIAGNNEQFF

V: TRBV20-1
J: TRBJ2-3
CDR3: CRSTTTDTQYF

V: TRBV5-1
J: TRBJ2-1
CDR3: CASSPGTAIYNEQFF

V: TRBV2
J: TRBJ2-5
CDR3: CASSEGGIQETQYF

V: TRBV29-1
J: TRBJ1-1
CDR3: CSAMTGMNTEAFF

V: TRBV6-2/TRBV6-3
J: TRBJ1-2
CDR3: CASTHSEGYYGYTF

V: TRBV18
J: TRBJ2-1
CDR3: CASSPRGGLPPNEQFF

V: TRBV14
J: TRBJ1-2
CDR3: CASSQFYQGADYGYTF

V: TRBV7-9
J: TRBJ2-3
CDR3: CAAALGGSQYTDTQYF

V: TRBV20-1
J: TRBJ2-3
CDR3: CSARSIIFSTDTQYF

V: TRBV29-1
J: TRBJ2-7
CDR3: CSVLLAAHEQYF

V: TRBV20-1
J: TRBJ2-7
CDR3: CSARVTRAYEQYF

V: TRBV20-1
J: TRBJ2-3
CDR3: CSASPTGEGTDTQYF

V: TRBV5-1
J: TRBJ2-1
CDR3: CASSGGGGSGNEQFF

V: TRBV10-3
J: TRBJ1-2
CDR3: CAISETGNYGYTF

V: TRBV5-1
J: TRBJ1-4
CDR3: CASSTLQGFVFRGNEKLFF

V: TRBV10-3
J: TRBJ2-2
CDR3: CAISGWLGANTGELFF

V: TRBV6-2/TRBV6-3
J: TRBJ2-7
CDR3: CASSYSRQWDEQYF

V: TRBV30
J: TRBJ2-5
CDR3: CAWSVTGFGQETQYF

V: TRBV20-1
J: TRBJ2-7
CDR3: CSARWAQLYEQYF

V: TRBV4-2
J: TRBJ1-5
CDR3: CASSQDVRGGQYSNQPQHF

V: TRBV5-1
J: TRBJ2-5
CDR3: CASSFSDEETQYF

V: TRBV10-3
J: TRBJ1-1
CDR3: CAISTGGNTEAFF

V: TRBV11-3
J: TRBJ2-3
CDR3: CASSSPASGGIDTQYF

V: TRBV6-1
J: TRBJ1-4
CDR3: CASRASVTNEKLFF

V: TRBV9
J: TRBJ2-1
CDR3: CASSTTGSPYNEQFF

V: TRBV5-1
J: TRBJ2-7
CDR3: CASSLAQGSSEQYF